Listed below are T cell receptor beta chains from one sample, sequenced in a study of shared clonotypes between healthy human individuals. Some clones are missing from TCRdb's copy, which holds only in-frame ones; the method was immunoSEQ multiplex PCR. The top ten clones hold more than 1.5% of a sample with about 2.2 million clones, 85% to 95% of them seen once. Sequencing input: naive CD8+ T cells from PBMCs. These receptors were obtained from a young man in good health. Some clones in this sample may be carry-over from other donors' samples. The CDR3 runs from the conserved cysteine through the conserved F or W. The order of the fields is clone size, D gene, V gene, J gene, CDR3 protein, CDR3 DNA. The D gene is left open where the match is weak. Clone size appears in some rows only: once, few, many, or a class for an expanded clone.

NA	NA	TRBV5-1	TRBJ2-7	CASSLDSRLEQYF	TGCGCCAGCAGCCTTGACAGCCGCCTCGAGCAGTACTTC
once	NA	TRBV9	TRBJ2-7	CASSASGTPIYEQYF	TGTGCCAGCAGCGCTTCCGGGACACCTATCTACGAGCAGTACTTC
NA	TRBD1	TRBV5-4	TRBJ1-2	CASSPRGTGVMDGYTF	TGTGCCAGCAGCCCGAGGGGGACAGGGGTAATGGACGGCTACACCTTC
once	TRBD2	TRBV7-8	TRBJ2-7	CASSLEGGAGYEQYF	TGTGCCAGCAGCTTAGAGGGAGGGGCCGGTTACGAGCAGTACTTC
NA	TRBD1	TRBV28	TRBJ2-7	CASTPTGQGAYEQYF	TGTGCCAGCACTCCTACTGGACAGGGCGCTTACGAGCAGTACTTC
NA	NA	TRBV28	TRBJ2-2	CASSLISTGELFF	TGTGCCAGCAGTTTAATCTCCACCGGGGAGCTGTTTTTT
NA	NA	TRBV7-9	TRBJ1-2	CASSLAGHLNYGYTF	TGTGCCAGCAGCTTAGCAGGACACCTTAACTATGGCTACACCTTC
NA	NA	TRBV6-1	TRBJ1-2	CASGGGYGYTF	TGTGCCAGTGGGGGGGGCTATGGCTACACCTTC
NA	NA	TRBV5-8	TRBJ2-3	CASSLEGETSGSTDTQYF	TGTGCCAGCAGCCTGGAGGGGGAAACGTCTGGGAGCACAGATACGCAGTATTTT
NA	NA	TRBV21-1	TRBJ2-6	CASSKTTDLSGANVLTF	TGTGCCAGCAGCAAGACAACAGATTTGTCTGGGGCCAACGTCCTGACTTTC
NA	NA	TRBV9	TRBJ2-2	CASSGTQNTGELFF	TGTGCCAGCAGCGGGACACAGAACACCGGGGAGCTGTTTTTT
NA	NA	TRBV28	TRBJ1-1	CASSLLFNTEAFF	TGTGCCAGCAGTTTACTGTTTAACACTGAAGCTTTCTTT
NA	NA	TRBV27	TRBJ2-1	CASSLSSLPTYYNEQFF	TGTGCCAGCAGTTTATCCTCTCTCCCCACCTACTACAATGAGCAGTTCTTC
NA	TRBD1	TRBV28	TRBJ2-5	CVTGTENLETQYF	TGTGTAACCGGGACAGAAAATCTAGAGACCCAGTACTTC
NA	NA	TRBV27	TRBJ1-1	CASRPTGGFGDEAFF	TGTGCCAGCAGACCGACGGGGGGCTTTGGGGATGAAGCTTTCTTT
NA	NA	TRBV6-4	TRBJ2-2	CASSDWATGELFF	TGTGCCAGCAGTGACTGGGCGACCGGGGAGCTGTTTTTT
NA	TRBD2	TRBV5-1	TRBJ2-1	CASSPIAGLYNEQFF	TGCGCCAGCAGCCCTATAGCGGGACTTTACAATGAGCAGTTCTTC
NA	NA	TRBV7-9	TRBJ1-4	CASSLDGRGSEKLFF	TGTGCCAGCAGCTTAGACGGCAGAGGGAGTGAAAAACTGTTTTTT
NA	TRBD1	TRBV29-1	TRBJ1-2	CSVKGGDGGYTF	TGCAGCGTTAAAGGGGGCGATGGTGGCTACACCTTC
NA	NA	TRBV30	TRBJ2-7	CAWDHTGSGEQYF	TGTGCCTGGGATCATACAGGGTCTGGCGAGCAGTACTTC
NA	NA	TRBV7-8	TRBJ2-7	CASSLGSGSYEQYF	TGTGCCAGCAGCTTAGGTAGCGGAAGCTACGAGCAGTACTTC
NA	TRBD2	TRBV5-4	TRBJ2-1	CASSFRLAGGPYNEQFF	TGTGCCAGCAGCTTCAGACTAGCGGGAGGCCCCTACAATGAGCAGTTCTTC
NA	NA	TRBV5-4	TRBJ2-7	CASSLPIPPGVGEQYF	TGTGCCAGCAGCTTGCCTATCCCCCCGGGAGTGGGGGAGCAGTACTTC
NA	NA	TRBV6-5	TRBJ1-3	CASREQESSGNTIYF	TGTGCCAGCAGAGAACAGGAGAGCTCTGGAAACACCATATATTTT
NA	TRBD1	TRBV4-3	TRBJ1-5	CASSQGPGGEGNQPQHF	TGCGCCAGCAGCCAAGGTCCAGGGGGCGAGGGCAATCAGCCCCAGCATTTT
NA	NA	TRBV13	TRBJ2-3	CASSSQGDTQYF	TGTGCCAGCAGCTCGCAGGGGGATACGCAGTATTTT
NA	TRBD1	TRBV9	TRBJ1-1	CASSVARDRGPEAFF	TGTGCCAGCAGCGTAGCTAGGGACAGGGGGCCCGAAGCTTTCTTT
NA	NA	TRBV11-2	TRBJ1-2	CASSFGGVYGYTF	TGTGCCAGCAGCTTTGGGGGCGTCTATGGCTACACCTTC
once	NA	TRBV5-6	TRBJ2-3	CASSYGRLGPLADTQYF	TGTGCCAGCAGTTACGGCAGACTAGGCCCCTTAGCAGATACGCAGTATTTT
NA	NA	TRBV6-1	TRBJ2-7	CASSGGGEQYF	TGTGCCAGCAGTGGTGGTGGCGAGCAGTACTTC
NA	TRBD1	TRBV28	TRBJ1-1	CASSSRGPFGNTEAFF	TGTGCCAGCAGTTCCAGGGGGCCGTTTGGGAACACTGAAGCTTTCTTT
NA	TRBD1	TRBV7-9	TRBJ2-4	CASSLGGTGGMDIQYF	TGTGCCAGCAGCTTAGGCGGCACAGGGGGCATGGACATTCAGTACTTC
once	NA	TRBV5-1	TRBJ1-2	CASSLNSNYGYTF	TGCGCCAGCAGCCTTAACAGCAACTATGGCTACACCTTC
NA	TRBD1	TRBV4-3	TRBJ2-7	CASSQGERTGTGVPYEQYF	TGCGCCAGCAGCCAAGGAGAGCGGACCGGGACAGGGGTCCCCTACGAGCAGTACTTC
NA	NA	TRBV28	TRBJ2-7	CASSFRAKVYEQYF	TGTGCCAGCAGTTTTCGCGCCAAAGTGTACGAGCAGTACTTC
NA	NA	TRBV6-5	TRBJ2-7	CASSYSRLFKSYEQYF	TGTGCCAGCAGTTATTCCAGATTATTCAAATCCTACGAGCAGTACTTC
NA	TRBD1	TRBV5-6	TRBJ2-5	CASSSSTGVETQYF	TGTGCCAGCAGCTCATCTACAGGGGTGGAGACCCAGTACTTC
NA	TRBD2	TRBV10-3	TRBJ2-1	CAIGGLAGYNEQFF	TGTGCCATCGGAGGACTAGCGGGATACAATGAGCAGTTCTTC
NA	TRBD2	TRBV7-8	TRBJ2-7	CASSLDTSGGSYEQYF	TGTGCCAGCAGCTTAGATACTAGCGGGGGCTCCTACGAGCAGTACTTC
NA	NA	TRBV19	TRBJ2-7	CASSIMAGYEQYF	TGTGCCAGTAGTATTATGGCAGGATACGAGCAGTACTTC
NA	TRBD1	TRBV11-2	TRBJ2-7	CASSLSGTGSYEQYF	TGTGCCAGCAGCTTATCCGGGACAGGGAGCTACGAGCAGTACTTC
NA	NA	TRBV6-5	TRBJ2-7	CASRPSGWHEQYF	TGTGCCAGCAGGCCTTCAGGGTGGCACGAGCAGTACTTC
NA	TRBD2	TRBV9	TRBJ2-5	CASSVGGGLETQYF	TGTGCCAGCAGCGTAGGGGGGGGTCTGGAGACCCAGTACTTC
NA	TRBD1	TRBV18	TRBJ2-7	CASSVPGQGAHEQYF	TGTGCCAGCTCGGTACCGGGACAGGGGGCCCACGAGCAGTACTTC
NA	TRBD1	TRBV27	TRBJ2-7	CATGDRSAPYEQYF	TGTGCCACCGGGGACAGGTCGGCACCATACGAGCAGTACTTC
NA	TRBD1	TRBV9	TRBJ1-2	CASSVGPRDRGLLYGYTF	TGTGCCAGCAGCGTAGGTCCTCGGGACAGGGGACTCCTCTATGGCTACACCTTC
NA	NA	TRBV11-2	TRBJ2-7	CASSLYTRPEQYF	TGTGCCAGCAGCTTATATACACGCCCCGAGCAGTACTTC
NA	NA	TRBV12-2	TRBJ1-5	CASRFPPYRAANQPQHF	TGTGCAAGTCGCTTTCCCCCTTACAGGGCTGCGAATCAGCCCCAGCATTTT